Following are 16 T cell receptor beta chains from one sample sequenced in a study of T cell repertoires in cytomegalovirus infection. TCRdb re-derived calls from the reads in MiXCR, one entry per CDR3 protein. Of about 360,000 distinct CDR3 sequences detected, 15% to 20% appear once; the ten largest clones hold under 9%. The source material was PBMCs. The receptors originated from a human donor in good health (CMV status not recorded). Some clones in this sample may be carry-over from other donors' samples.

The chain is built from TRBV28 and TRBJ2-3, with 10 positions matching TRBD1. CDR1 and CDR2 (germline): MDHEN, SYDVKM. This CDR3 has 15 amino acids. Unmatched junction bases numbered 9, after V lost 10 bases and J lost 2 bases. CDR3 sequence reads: CATSTGTGATDTQYF. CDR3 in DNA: TGTGCCACCAGCACCGGGACAGGGGCCACAGATACGCAGTATTTT.

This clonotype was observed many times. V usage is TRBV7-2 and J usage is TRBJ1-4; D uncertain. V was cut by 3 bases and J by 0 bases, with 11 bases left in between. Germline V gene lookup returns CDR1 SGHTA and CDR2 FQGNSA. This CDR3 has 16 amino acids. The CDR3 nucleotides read TGTGCCAGCAGCTTGGCGAATCCGGCAACTAATGAAAAACTGTTTTTT. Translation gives CASSLANPATNEKLFF.

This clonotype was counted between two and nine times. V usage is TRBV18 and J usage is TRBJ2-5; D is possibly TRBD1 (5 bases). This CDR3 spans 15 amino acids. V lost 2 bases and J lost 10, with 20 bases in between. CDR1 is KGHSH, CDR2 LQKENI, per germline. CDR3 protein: CASSPSAQGVSVQYF. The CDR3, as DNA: TGTGCCAGCTCACCAAGTGCCCAGGGTGTTAGTGTCCAGTACTTC.

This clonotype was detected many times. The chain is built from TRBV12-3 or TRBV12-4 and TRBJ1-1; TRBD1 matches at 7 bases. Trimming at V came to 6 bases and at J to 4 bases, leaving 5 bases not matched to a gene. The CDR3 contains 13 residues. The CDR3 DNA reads TGTGCCAGCAGAAGACAGGGAATCACTGAAGCTTTCTTT. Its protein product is CASRRQGITEAFF.

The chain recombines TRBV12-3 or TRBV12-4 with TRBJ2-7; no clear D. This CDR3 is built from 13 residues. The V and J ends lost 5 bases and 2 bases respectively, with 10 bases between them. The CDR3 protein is CASSKTVTYEQYF. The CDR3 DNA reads TGTGCCAGCAGTAAGACGGTAACCTACGAGCAGTACTTC.

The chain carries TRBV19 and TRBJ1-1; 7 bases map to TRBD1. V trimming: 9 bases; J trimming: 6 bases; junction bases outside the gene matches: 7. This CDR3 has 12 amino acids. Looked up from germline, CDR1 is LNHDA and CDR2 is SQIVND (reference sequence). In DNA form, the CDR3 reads TGTGCCAGCCGCGACAGGGACGCTGAAGCTTTCTTT. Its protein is CASRDRDAEAFF.

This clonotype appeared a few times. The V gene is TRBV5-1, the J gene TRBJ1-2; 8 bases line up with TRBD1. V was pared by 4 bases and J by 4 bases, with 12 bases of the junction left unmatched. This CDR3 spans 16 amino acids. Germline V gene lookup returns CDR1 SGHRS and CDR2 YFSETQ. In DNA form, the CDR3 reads TGCGCCAGCAGCACAACCCCTGGGGGACAGGTCTATGGCTACACCTTC. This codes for CASSTTPGGQVYGYTF.

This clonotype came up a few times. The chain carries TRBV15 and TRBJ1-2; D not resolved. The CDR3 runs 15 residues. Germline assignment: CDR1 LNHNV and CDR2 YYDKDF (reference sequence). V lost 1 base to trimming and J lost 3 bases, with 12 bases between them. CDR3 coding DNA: TGTGCCACCAGCAGAGTGGACCTTAGGGACTATGGCTACACCTTC. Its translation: CATSRVDLRDYGYTF.

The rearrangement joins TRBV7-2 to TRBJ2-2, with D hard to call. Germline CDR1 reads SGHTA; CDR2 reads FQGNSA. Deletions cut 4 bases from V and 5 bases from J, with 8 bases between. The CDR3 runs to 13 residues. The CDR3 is CASSSSLTGELFF. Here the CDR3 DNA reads TGTGCCAGCAGCTCAAGTTTAACCGGGGAGCTGTTTTTT.

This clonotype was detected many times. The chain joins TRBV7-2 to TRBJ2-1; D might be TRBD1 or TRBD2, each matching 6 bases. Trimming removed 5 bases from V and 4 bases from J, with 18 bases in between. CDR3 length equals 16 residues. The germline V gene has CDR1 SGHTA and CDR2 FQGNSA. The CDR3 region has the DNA TGTGCCAGCAGCCTAACCCCCGCGGGACAATACAATGAGCAGTTCTTC. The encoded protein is CASSLTPAGQYNEQFF.

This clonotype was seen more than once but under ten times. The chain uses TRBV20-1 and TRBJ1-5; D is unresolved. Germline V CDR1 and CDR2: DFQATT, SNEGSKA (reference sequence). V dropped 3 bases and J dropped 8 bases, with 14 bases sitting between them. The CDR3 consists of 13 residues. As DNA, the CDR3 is TGCAGTGCTAGCGGCGGCTCCCTTGAGCCCCAGCATTTT. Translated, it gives CSASGGSLEPQHF.

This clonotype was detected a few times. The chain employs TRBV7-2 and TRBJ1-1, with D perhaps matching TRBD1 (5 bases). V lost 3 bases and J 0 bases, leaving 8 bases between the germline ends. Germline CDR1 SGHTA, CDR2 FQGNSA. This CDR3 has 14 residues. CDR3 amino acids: CASSFGAMNTEAFF. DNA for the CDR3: TGTGCCAGCAGCTTTGGGGCCATGAACACTGAAGCTTTCTTT.

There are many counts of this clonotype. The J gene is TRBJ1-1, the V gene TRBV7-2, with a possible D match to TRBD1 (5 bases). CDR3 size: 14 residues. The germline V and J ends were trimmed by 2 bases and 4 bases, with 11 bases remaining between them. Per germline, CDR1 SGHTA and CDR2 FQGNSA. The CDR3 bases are TGTGCCAGCAGCTTACGGGGGTTTGGCACTGAAGCTTTCTTT. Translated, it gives CASSLRGFGTEAFF.

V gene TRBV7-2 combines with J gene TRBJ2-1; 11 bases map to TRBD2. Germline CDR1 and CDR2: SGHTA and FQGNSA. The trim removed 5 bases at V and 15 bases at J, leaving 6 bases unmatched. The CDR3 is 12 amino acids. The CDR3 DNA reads TGTGCCAGCAGCCTCCTAGCGGGAGGTCCGTTCTTC. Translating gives CASSLLAGGPFF.

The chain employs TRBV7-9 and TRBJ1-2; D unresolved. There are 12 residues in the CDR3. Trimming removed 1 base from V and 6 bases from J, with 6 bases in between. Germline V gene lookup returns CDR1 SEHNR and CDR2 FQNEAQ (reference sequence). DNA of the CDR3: TGTGCCAGCAGCTTAGGCCCCGATGGCTACACCTTC. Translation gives CASSLGPDGYTF.

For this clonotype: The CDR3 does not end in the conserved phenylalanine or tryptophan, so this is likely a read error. CDR3 DNA sequence: TGTGCCAGCAGCCCACCTTTAGCGGGAGTAGGTGAGCAGTACTTA. Its protein is CASSPPLAGVGEQYL. The chain combines TRBV5-4 with TRBJ2-7; 9 bases are a match to TRBD2. V trimming: 4 bases; J trimming: 7 bases; junction bases outside the gene matches: 12. The CDR3 totals 15 residues. Germline V gene data show CDR1 as SGHNT and CDR2 as YYREEE (reference sequence).